The T cell receptor beta chain under discussion was sequenced for a study of human T cells and chemical hapten exposure. This clonotype was recorded at least ten times. The CDR3 has 14 residues. Germline loops: CDR1 MDHEN, CDR2 SYDVKM. The V and J ends lost 3 bases and 5 bases respectively, with 13 bases between them. TCRdb called the RACE reads again in MiXCR, with one record for every CDR3 protein. The sample consists of about 350,000 distinct CDR3 sequences, around 6% of them appearing once. Time point described: patch test 2, 6 weeks after DPC sensitization. Treatment given: therapeutic diphenylcyclopropenone sensitization with weekly scalp DPC.

The source was whole blood, collected in connection with sensitization to the hapten diphenylcyclopropenone (DPC). The chain employs TRBV28 and TRBJ1-2, with D hard to call. The receptor's source is a woman aged 18-29 years with alopecia areata. Some clones in this sample may be carry-over from other donors' samples. The CDR3, as DNA: TGTGCCAGCAGTTTCCCGGTCATCAGTTATGGCTACACCTTC. Translating it yields CASSFPVISYGYTF.